The rows below give T cell receptor beta chains drawn from one sample of a study of radiotherapy plus CTLA-4 blockade in lung cancer. Assay: immunoSEQ multiplex PCR; the TCRdb copy retains only in-frame clones and omits some. Here the sample spans about 97,000 clones, approximately 75% being singletons. Sequenced here: peripheral blood, sampled from a patient treated with radiotherapy plus ipilimumab. Receptor source: a human donor with non-small cell lung cancer who had a partial response to radiotherapy plus ipilimumab. Some clones in this sample may be carry-over from other donors' samples. CDR3s include the opening cysteine and the closing phenylalanine or tryptophan. D genes are given only for firm matches. Size values are once, few and many counts, or a class for expanded clones, and some rows have none.

v_call	j_call	clone_size	d_call	cdr3_aa	cdr3_nt
TRBV5-6	TRBJ2-3	.	TRBD2	CASSSPRGVGPQYF	TGTGCCAGCAGCTCGCCCCGGGGGGTCGGGCCGCAGTATTTT
TRBV6-5	TRBJ1-2	.	.	CASSGMGQVGGYTF	TGTGCCAGCAGTGGGATGGGGCAGGTCGGTGGCTACACCTTC
TRBV18	TRBJ1-5	.	TRBD1	CASSPGTGNNQPQHF	TGTGCCAGCTCACCAGGGACAGGGAACAATCAGCCCCAGCATTTT
TRBV6-5	TRBJ2-7	few	TRBD1	CASSYLPGQRTYEQYF	TGTGCCAGCAGTTACTTACCGGGACAGAGGACCTACGAGCAGTACTTC
TRBV7-2	TRBJ2-1	.	TRBD1	CASSLSGTGSYNEQFF	TGTGCCAGCAGCTTATCCGGGACAGGGTCCTACAATGAGCAGTTCTTC
TRBV28	TRBJ2-5	.	.	CASSPPLRQETQYF	TGTGCCAGCAGTCCTCCGCTTCGGCAAGAGACCCAGTACTTC
TRBV7-9	TRBJ2-6	.	.	CASSPRVDSGANVLTF	TGTGCCAGCAGCCCCAGGGTCGACTCTGGGGCCAACGTCCTGACTTTC
TRBV27	TRBJ1-2	.	.	CASSLKGAYGYTF	TGTGCCAGCAGTTTAAAAGGGGCCTATGGCTACACCTTC
TRBV29-1	TRBJ1-1	few	TRBD1	CSGGQGDTEAFF	TGCAGCGGGGGACAGGGGGACACTGAAGCTTTCTTT
TRBV30	TRBJ2-1	.	.	CAWSAGLRNEQFF	TGTGCCTGGAGTGCCGGACTCCGCAATGAGCAGTTCTTC
TRBV25-1	TRBJ1-2	.	TRBD1	CASSEEGAQAYGYTF	TGTGCCAGCAGTGAAGAGGGGGCCCAGGCCTATGGCTACACCTTC
TRBV10-2	TRBJ1-5	.	TRBD1	CASRGTGWNQPQHF	TGCGCCAGCAGGGGGACAGGCTGGAATCAGCCCCAGCATTTT
TRBV28	TRBJ2-2	.	.	CASSLAGEIAGELFF	TGTGCCAGCAGTTTAGCAGGGGAGATCGCCGGGGAGCTGTTTTTT
TRBV11-2	TRBJ1-1	.	.	CASSLGTADTEAFF	TGTGCCAGCAGCTTAGGGACAGCGGACACTGAAGCTTTCTTT
TRBV7-2	TRBJ1-1	.	.	CASTTRRGPLEAFF	TGTGCCAGCACTACTAGGAGGGGTCCCCTAGAAGCTTTCTTT
TRBV6-1	TRBJ2-5	.	TRBD2	CASSAGARETQYF	TGTGCCAGCAGCGCGGGAGCCCGAGAGACCCAGTACTTC
TRBV7-2	TRBJ2-1	.	TRBD2	CASSLFPSGSRSYNEQFF	TGTGCCAGCAGCTTATTCCCTAGCGGGAGTAGATCCTACAATGAGCAGTTCTTC
TRBV4-3	TRBJ2-2	.	TRBD1	CASSLVTGPTGELFF	TGCGCCAGCAGCCTGGTGACAGGGCCCACCGGGGAGCTGTTTTTT
TRBV2	TRBJ2-7	.	TRBD1	CASSVQGAAYEQYF	TGTGCCAGCAGTGTACAGGGGGCGGCCTACGAGCAGTACTTC
TRBV4-3	TRBJ2-5	few	TRBD2	CASSQGLAGTTQYF	TGCGCCAGCAGCCAGGGGCTAGCGGGGACGACCCAGTACTTC
TRBV28	TRBJ2-6	.	TRBD2	CASSNGGLVTGANVLTF	TGTGCCAGCAGTAATGGGGGACTAGTTACTGGGGCCAACGTCCTGACTTTC
TRBV5-6	TRBJ2-4	.	TRBD2	CASSLEFGARGDIQYF	TGTGCCAGCAGCTTGGAGTTCGGGGCGCGGGGGGACATTCAGTACTTC
TRBV28	TRBJ2-3	.	.	CASSFLDCSADTQYF	TGTGCCAGCAGTTTTCTAGACTGCTCGGCAGATACGCAGTATTTT
TRBV2	TRBJ1-2	.	.	CASRKHRQDNYGYTF	TGTGCCAGCAGGAAACATAGACAGGATAACTATGGCTACACCTTC
TRBV25-1	TRBJ2-1	.	.	CASRRASDNEQFF	TGTGCCAGCAGGAGGGCTAGCGACAATGAGCAGTTCTTC
TRBV18	TRBJ1-2	.	TRBD1	CASSPRTGTGGGYTF	TGTGCCAGCTCACCCCGGACCGGGACAGGGGGCGGCTACACCTTC
TRBV11-2	TRBJ2-2	once	.	CASRAGPSTGELFF	TGTGCCAGCAGGGCAGGCCCCAGCACCGGGGAGCTGTTTTTT
TRBV5-1	TRBJ2-7	.	.	CASSLDSMWEQYF	TGCGCCAGCAGCTTGGACAGTATGTGGGAGCAGTACTTC
TRBV6-5	TRBJ2-2	.	.	CASRPSRIGELFF	TGTGCCAGCAGACCTTCTAGAATCGGGGAGCTGTTTTTT
TRBV7-9	TRBJ1-2	.	.	CASSLPYYGYTF	TGTGCCAGCAGCTTACCTTACTATGGCTACACCTTC
TRBV5-1	TRBJ2-1	.	TRBD1	CASSQDRGIEQFF	TGCGCCAGCAGTCAAGACAGGGGGATTGAGCAGTTCTTC
TRBV19	TRBJ2-7	.	TRBD1	CASSIRDRGGHEQYF	TGTGCCAGTAGTATACGGGACAGGGGAGGCCACGAGCAGTACTTC